Detailed here is one T cell receptor (beta chain). The antigen is unknown. Sequencing used immunoSEQ multiplex PCR; TCRdb keeps in-frame clones, though not all of them. Among 90,000 to 120,000 clones listed, around 90% were seen once. The sample originates from a study of siplizumab effects on memory and regulatory T cells. Study findings and constraints: Of the proliferating CD4+ or CD8+ clones, roughly 80-96% lacked a naive or memory phenotype that could be assigned.

The V end lost 4 bases, the J end lost 7 bases, and 14 bases lay between the germline ends. The CDR3 has 13 residues. Per the germline V gene, CDR1 is SEHNR and CDR2 is FQNEAQ (reference sequence). V usage is TRBV7-9 and J usage is TRBJ2-7; possible D gene TRBD2, 6 bases. The sequence came from a human donor in good health. Sequencing was performed on Tregs sorted from blood. The CDR3 spells CASSYGTAVEQYF. DNA of the CDR3: TGTGCCAGCAGCTACGGGACTGCCGTGGAGCAGTACTTC.